This TCR beta chain comes out of a study of chemoradiotherapy in HPV16-positive cancers (dated by TCRdb to between 2021 and 2022). Regarding the complete study: Functional T-cell assays on cells from two HPV16-positive patients defined candidate HPV-specific T-cell clones and common TCR motifs. The candidate HPV-specific TCRs and motifs were then tracked in TCR repertoires from roughly 86 patients with HPV-related cancers. The study set out to ask whether T-cell immunity against the HPV oncoproteins E6 and E7 changes over the course of chemoradiotherapy and whether that immunity affects survival.

From its cysteine to its phenylalanine, the CDR3 spans 12 amino acids. The read is trimmed to its CDR3 DNA, 36 bases read in frame from base 1. Sequences MNHEY (CDR1) and SMNVEV (CDR2) are obtained from the germline V gene (reference sequence). Relative to germline, V is 6 bases shorter and J is 3 bases shorter, with 9 bases between their ends. Because repertoires were sampled repeatedly during chemoradiotherapy, clonal expansion in the tumor microenvironment could be followed. Libraries were made using the immunoSEQ multiplex PCR assay. Held by TCRdb, this immuneACCESS table contains in-frame sequences only and omits some clones. Under half of the omission traces to an unresolved V gene where checked; the cause of the rest is unknown. The sample table holds more than 20,000 clones, of which less than 90% were seen once. The biggest ten clones account for about 4.6% of the sample. Worth noting for this clone: Its antigen remains undetermined. No per-base quality is available; no much larger clone lies one base away.

On the study overall, not on this receptor specifically: Among HPV16-positive patients, expansion of HPV-responsive T cells during chemoradiotherapy was associated with better recurrence-free survival. Expansion of candidate HPV-specific clones and E7-related TCR motifs was observed in the tumor microenvironment during treatment, whereas no such expansion was observed for non-HPV-specific T cells. The survival association was reported for HPV16-positive patients, and the functional definition of HPV-specific T cells was derived from only two HPV16-positive patients.

The chain couples TRBV27 to TRBJ2-7; no D gene can be assigned with confidence. The sample was blood, taken from a patient who underwent chemoradiotherapy. This clonotype was obtained from a human donor with HPV-associated anogenital cancer. The bases are TGTGCCAGCAGCGGACGGTTCTACGAGCAGTACTTC. It encodes CASSGRFYEQYF.